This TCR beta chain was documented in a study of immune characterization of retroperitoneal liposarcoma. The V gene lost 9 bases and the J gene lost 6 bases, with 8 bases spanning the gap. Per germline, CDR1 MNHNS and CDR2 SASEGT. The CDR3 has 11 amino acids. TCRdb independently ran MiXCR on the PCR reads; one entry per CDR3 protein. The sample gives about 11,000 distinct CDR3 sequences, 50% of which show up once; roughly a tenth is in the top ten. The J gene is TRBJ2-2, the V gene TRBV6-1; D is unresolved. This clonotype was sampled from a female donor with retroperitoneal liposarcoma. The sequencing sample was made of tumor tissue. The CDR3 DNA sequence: TGTGCCAGTATTAGGTCCGGGGAGCTGTTTTTT. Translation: CASIRSGELFF.